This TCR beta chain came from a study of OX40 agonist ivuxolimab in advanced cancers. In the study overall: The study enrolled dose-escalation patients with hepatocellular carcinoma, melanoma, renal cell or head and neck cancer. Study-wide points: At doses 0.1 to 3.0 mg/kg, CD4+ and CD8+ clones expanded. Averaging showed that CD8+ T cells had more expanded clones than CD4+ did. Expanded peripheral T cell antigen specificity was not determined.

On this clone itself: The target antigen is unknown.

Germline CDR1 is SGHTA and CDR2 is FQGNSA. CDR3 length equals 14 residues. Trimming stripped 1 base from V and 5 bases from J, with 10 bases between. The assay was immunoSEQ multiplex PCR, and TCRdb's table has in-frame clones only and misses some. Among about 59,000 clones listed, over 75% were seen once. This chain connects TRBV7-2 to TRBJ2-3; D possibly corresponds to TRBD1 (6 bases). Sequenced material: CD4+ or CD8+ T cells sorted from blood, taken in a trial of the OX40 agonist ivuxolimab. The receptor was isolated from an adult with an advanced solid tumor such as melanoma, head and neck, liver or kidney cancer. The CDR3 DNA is TGTGCCAGCAGCTTAGTATCGGACAGAGATACGCAGTATTTT. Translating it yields CASSLVSDRDTQYF.